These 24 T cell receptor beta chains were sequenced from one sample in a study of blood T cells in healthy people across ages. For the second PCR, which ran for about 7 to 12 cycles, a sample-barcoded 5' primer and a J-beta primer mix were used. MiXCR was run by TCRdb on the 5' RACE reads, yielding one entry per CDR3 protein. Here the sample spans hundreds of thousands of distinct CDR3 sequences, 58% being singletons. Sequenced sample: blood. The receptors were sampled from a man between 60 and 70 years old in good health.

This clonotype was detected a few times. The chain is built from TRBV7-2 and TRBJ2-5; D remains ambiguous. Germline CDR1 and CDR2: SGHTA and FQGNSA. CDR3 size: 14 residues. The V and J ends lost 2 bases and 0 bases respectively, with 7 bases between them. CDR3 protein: CASSLKRYQETQYF. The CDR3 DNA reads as TGTGCCAGCAGCTTAAAGCGTTACCAAGAGACCCAGTACTTC.

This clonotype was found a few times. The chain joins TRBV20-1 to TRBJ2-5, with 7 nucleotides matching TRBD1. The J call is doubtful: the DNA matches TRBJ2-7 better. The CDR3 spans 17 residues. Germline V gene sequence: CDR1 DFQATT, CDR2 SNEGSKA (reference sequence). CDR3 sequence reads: CSARVARAGTAFYEQYF. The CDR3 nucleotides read TGCAGTGCTAGAGTCGCTCGTGCCGGGACAGCTTTCTACGAGCAGTACTTC.

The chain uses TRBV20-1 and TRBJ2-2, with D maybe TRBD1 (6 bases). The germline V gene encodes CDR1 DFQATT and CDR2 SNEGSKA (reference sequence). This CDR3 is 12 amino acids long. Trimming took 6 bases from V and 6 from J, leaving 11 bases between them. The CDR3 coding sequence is TGCAGTGCCATCAGGGGTTCCGGGGAGCTGTTTTTT. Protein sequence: CSAIRGSGELFF.

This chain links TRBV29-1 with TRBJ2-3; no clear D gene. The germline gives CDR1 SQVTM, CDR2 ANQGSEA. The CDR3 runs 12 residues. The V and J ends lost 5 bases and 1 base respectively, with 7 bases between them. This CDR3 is CSVTLGTDTQYF. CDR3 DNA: TGCAGCGTTACCCTAGGCACAGATACGCAGTATTTT.

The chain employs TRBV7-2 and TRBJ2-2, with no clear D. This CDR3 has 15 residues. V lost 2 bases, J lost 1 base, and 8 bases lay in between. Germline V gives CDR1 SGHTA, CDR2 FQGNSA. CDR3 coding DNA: TGTGCCAGCAGCTTAAACAACTTGAACACCGGGGAGCTGTTTTTT. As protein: CASSLNNLNTGELFF.

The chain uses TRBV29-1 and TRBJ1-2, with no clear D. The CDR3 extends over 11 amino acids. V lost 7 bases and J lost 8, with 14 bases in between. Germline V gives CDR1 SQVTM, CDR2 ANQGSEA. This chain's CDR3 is CSASVADGYTF. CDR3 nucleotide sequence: TGCAGCGCGTCCGTGGCAGACGGCTACACCTTC. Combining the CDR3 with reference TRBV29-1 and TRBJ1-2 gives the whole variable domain SAVISQKPSRDICQRGTSLTIQCQVDSQVTMMFWYRQQPGQSLTLIATANQGSEATYESGFVIDKFPISRPNLTFSTLTVSNMSPEDSSIYLCSASVADGYTFGSGTRLTVV.

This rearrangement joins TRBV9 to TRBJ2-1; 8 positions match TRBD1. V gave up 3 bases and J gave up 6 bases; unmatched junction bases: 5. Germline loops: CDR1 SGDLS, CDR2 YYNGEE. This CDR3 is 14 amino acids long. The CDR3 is CASSGTGNSNEQFF. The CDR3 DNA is TGTGCCAGCAGCGGGACAGGGAATAGCAATGAGCAGTTCTTC.

CDR3 sequence reads: CASSSGTGGPYNEQFF. DNA of the CDR3: TGCGCCAGCAGCTCCGGGACAGGGGGGCCCTACAATGAGCAGTTCTTC. The chain links TRBV5-1 to TRBJ2-1, with 11 bases lining up with TRBD1. Germline V gene sequence: CDR1 SGHRS, CDR2 YFSETQ. V dropped 3 bases and J dropped 2; count of bases not matched to a gene: 4. The CDR3 consists of 16 residues.

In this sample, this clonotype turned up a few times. CDR3 region: CASSFSGVGSTDTQYF. The CDR3 DNA reads TGCGCCAGCAGCTTCTCCGGAGTTGGAAGCACAGATACGCAGTATTTT. This chain connects TRBV5-1 to TRBJ2-3; D call uncertain. CDR3 size: 16 residues. Germline CDR1 reads SGHRS; CDR2 reads YFSETQ. The ends were cut back, 2 bases at V and 0 bases at J, with 13 bases in the middle.

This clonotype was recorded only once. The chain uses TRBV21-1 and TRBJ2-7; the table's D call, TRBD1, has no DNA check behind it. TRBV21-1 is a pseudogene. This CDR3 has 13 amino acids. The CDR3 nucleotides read TGTGCCAGCAGCAATCGGGGGCCGGAGGAGCAGTACTTC. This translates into CASSNRGPEEQYF.

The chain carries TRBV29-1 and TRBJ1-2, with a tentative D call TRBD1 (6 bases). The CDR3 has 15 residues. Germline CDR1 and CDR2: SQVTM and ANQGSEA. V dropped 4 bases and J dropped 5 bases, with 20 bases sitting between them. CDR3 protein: CSVGGQAGGGYGYTF. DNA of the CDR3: TGCAGCGTTGGCGGCCAGGCAGGAGGGGGTTATGGCTACACCTTC.

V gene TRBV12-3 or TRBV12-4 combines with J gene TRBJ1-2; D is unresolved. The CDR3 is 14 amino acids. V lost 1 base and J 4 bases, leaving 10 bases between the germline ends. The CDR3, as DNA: TGTGCCAGCAGTTTAGTTGCCGGGATCTATGGCTACACCTTC. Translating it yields CASSLVAGIYGYTF.

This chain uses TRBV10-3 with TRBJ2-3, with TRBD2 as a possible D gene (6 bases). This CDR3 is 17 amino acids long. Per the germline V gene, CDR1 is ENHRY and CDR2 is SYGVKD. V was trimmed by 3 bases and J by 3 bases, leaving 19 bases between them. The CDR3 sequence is CAISDRGGTEVTDTQYF. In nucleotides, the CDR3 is TGTGCCATCAGTGACCGCGGAGGGACGGAGGTGACAGATACGCAGTATTTT.

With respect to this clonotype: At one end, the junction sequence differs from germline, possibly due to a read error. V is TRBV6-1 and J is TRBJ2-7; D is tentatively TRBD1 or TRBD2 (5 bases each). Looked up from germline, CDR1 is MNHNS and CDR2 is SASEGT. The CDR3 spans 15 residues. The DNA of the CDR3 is TGTGCCTGCAGTGAAGGCGCAGGGACCATCTACGAGCAGTACTTC. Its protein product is CACSEGAGTIYEQYF.

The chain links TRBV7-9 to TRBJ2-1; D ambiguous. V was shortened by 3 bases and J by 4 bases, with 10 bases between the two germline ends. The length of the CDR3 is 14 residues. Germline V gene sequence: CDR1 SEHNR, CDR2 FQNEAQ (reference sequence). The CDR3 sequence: CASSLGLRYNEQFF. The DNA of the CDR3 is TGTGCCAGCAGCTTGGGCTTACGGTACAATGAGCAGTTCTTC.

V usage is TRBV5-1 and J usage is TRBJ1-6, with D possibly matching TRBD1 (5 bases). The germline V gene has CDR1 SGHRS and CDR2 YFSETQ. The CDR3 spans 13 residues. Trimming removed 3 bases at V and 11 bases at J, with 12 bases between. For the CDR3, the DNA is TGCGCCAGCAGCTACGGACAAGAGACACCCCTCCACTTT. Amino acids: CASSYGQETPLHF.

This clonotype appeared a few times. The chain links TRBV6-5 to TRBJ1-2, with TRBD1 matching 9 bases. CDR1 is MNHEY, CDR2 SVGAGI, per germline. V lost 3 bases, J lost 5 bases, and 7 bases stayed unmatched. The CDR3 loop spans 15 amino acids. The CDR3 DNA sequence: TGTGCCAGCAGTTATTTAGCGGGACAGGGATATGGCTACACCTTC. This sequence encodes CASSYLAGQGYGYTF.

Here the CDR3 DNA reads TGTGCCAGCAATCTTGACTTAGGACAGGGACGTTATGGCTACACCTTC. Protein product: CASNLDLGQGRYGYTF. The chain has TRBV12-3 or TRBV12-4 and TRBJ1-2; 8 bases agree with TRBD1. The length of the CDR3 is 16 residues. Trimming removed 7 bases from V and 5 bases from J; junction bases left unmatched: 15.

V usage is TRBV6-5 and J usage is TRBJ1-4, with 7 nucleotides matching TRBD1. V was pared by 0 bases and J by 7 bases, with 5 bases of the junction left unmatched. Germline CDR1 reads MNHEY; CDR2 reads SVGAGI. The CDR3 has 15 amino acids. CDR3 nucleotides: TGTGCCAGCAGTTACTCGGCAGGGGGAGGTGAAAAACTGTTTTTT. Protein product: CASSYSAGGGEKLFF.

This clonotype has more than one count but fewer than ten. The CDR3 nucleotides are TGTGCCAGCAGTTCAGGACAGACACAGGGGGAGACCCAGTACTTC. It specifies CASSSGQTQGETQYF. V gene TRBV12-3 or TRBV12-4 combines with J gene TRBJ2-7, with 7 bases identical to TRBD1. The end of the DNA is better explained by TRBJ2-5, so the J call may be wrong. There are 15 residues in the CDR3.

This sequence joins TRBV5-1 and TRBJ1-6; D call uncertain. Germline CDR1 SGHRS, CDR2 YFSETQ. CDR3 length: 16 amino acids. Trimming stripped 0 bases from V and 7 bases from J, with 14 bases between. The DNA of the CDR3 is TGCGCCAGCAGCTTGGCGGGCCAGGCCGGGAATTCACCCCTCCACTTT. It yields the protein CASSLAGQAGNSPLHF.

The CDR3 sequence: CATSRRQGAQPQHF. CDR3 in DNA: TGTGCCACCAGCAGAAGACAGGGCGCTCAGCCCCAGCATTTT. The V gene is TRBV15, the J gene TRBJ1-5, with 7 positions matching TRBD1. The germline CDR1 and CDR2 sequences are LNHNV and YYDKDF (reference sequence). V trimming: 2 bases; J trimming: 6 bases; junction bases outside the gene matches: 4. This CDR3 is built from 14 residues.

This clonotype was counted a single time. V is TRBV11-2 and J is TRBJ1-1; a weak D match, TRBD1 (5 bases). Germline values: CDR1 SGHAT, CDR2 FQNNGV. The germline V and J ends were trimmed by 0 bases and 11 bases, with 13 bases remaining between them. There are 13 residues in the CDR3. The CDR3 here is CASSLDTRGRAFF. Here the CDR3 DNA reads TGTGCCAGCAGCTTAGATACCCGGGGACGGGCTTTCTTT.

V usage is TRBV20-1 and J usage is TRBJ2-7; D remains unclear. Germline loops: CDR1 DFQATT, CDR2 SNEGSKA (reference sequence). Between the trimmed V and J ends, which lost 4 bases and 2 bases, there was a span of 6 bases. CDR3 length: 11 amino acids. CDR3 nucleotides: TGCAGTGCTACACTCGCCTACGAGCAGTACTTC. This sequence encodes CSATLAYEQYF.